This T cell receptor beta chain appears in the sequencing data of a study of early T cells in non-severe SARS-CoV-2 infection. Across the study: From unsorted whole blood, bulk RNA was sequenced, and the chains remained unpaired. Whole-study findings and limits: Missing private and CD4 specificities, VDJdb matching favored anti-spike CD8 responses.

Many counts were recorded for this clonotype. The target antigen is unknown. As part of library construction, unique molecular identifiers were attached to individual cDNA molecules. Using its own MiXCR run on the 5' RACE reads, TCRdb lists one record per CDR3 protein. The sample lists some 55,000 distinct CDR3 sequences, 10% to 15% occurring once. The CDR3 spans 15 residues. After removal of 0 bases from V and 4 bases from J, the junction contained 3 bases not matched to a gene. CDR1 is MNHEY, CDR2 SMNVEV, per germline (reference sequence). This clonotype originated in an adult who was a healthcare worker with PCR-confirmed SARS-CoV-2 infection or an uninfected control (not recorded which). The specimen was whole blood. The V gene is TRBV27, the J gene TRBJ1-1; 9 bases are a match to TRBD1. The CDR3, as DNA: TGTGCCAGCAGTTTATCTGGGACAGGGACCACTGAAGCTTTCTTT. This encodes CASSLSGTGTTEAFF.